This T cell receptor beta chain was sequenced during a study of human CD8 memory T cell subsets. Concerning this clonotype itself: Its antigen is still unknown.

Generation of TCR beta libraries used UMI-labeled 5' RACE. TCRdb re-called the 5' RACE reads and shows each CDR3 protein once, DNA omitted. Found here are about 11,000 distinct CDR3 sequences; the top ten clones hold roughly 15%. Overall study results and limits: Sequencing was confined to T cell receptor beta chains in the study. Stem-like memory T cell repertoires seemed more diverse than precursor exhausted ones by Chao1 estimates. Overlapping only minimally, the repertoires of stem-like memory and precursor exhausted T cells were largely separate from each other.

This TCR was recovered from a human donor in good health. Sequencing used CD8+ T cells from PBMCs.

The CDR3 sequence is CASSLSSNEQFF. The chain is built from TRBV27 and TRBJ2-1. The CDR3 runs to 12 residues. Per the germline V gene, CDR1 is MNHEY and CDR2 is SMNVEV (reference sequence).